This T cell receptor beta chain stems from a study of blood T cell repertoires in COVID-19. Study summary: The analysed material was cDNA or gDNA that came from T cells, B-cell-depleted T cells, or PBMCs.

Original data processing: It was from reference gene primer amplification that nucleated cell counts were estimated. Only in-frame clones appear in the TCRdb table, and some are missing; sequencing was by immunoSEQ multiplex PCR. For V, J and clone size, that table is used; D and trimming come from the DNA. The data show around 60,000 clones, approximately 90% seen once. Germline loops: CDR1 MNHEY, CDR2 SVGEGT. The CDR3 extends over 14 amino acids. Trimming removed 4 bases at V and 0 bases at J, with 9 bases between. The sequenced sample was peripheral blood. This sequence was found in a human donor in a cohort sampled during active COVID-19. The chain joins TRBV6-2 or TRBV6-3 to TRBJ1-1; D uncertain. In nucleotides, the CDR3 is TGTGCCAGCAGTTCCGGACTTTTGAACACTGAAGCTTTCTTT. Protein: CASSSGLLNTEAFF.